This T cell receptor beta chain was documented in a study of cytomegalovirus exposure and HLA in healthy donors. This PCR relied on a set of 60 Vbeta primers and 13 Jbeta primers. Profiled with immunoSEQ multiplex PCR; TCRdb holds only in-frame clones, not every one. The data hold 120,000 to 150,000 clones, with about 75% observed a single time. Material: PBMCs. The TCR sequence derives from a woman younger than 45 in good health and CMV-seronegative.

This chain's CDR3 is CASREHPTGPQETQYF. CDR3 in DNA: TGTGCCAGCAGGGAGCACCCGACAGGGCCCCAAGAGACCCAGTACTTC. This rearrangement joins TRBV5-6 to TRBJ2-5; 7 bases align to TRBD1. The V gene end was trimmed by 5 bases and the J gene end by 1 base; junction bases not matched to a gene: 11. Germline V gene data show CDR1 as SGHDT and CDR2 as YYEEEE. The CDR3 loop spans 16 amino acids.